The rows below give T cell receptor beta chains drawn from one sample of a study of CD8 T cells in Susac syndrome. TCRdb reanalysed the immunoSEQ multiplex PCR reads using MiXCR and keeps one entry per CDR3 protein. This sample has roughly 200,000 distinct CDR3 sequences, with approximately 96% found just once. Specimen: CD4+ T cells from PBMCs. These receptors originate from a human donor with multiple sclerosis. Each CDR3 is given with its conserved first and last residue. A D gene is named only where the DNA matches it firmly. Size is omitted from some rows. Given values are once, few, many or a class for expanded clones.

TRBJ1-6 NA TRBV7-8 TRBD1 CASSQFWTGRSWGNSPLHF TGTGCCAGCAGCCAGTTCTGGACAGGGAGGTCATGGGGTAATTCACCCCTCCACTTT
TRBJ1-2 NA TRBV5-6 NA CASSLVGTDNYGYTF TGTGCCAGCAGCTTGGTAGGTACAGACAACTATGGCTACACCTTC
TRBJ1-2 NA TRBV12-3/TRBV12-4 NA CASSKQGRGYTF TGTGCCAGCAGCAAACAGGGACGTGGCTACACCTTC
TRBJ2-3 NA TRBV14 NA CASSQGRGLTTDTQYF TGTGCCAGCAGCCAAGGGAGGGGACTTACCACAGATACGCAGTATTTT
TRBJ1-1 NA TRBV2 NA CASSVERNTEAFF TGTGCCAGCAGTGTAGAGAGGAACACTGAAGCTTTCTTT
TRBJ2-5 NA TRBV29-1 NA CSVVTGGETQYF TGCAGCGTCGTGACAGGTGGGGAGACCCAGTACTTC
TRBJ2-7 NA TRBV15 NA CATSRGTNLPYEQYF TGTGCCACCAGCAGAGGTACCAATCTCCCCTACGAGCAGTACTTC
TRBJ1-1 NA TRBV29-1 NA CSVDHGAEAFF TGCAGCGTTGACCATGGGGCTGAAGCTTTCTTT
TRBJ2-7 NA TRBV20-1 TRBD2 CSADSGTSGLQSYEQYF TGCAGTGCTGATTCCGGGACTAGCGGCCTTCAATCCTACGAGCAGTACTTC
TRBJ1-1 NA TRBV12-3/TRBV12-4 NA CASSYTGEAFF TGTGCCAGCAGTTACACAGGCGAAGCTTTCTTT
TRBJ1-1 NA TRBV4-2 NA CASSQEGGGRNTEAFF TGTGCCAGCAGCCAAGAGGGTGGGGGTAGGAACACTGAAGCTTTCTTT
TRBJ2-1 once TRBV5-1 NA CASSLEPSSLDEQFF TGCGCCAGCAGCTTAGAACCCAGCAGTCTGGATGAGCAGTTCTTC
TRBJ1-1 NA TRBV30 NA CALARPNTEAFF TGTGCCCTCGCCCGCCCAAACACTGAAGCTTTCTTT
TRBJ1-2 NA TRBV30 TRBD1 CAQGEVYGYTF TGTGCGCAGGGGGAGGTTTATGGCTACACCTTC
TRBJ1-2 NA TRBV9 TRBD1 CASSVGDSISYGYTF TGTGCCAGCAGCGTAGGGGACAGCATTAGCTATGGCTACACCTTC